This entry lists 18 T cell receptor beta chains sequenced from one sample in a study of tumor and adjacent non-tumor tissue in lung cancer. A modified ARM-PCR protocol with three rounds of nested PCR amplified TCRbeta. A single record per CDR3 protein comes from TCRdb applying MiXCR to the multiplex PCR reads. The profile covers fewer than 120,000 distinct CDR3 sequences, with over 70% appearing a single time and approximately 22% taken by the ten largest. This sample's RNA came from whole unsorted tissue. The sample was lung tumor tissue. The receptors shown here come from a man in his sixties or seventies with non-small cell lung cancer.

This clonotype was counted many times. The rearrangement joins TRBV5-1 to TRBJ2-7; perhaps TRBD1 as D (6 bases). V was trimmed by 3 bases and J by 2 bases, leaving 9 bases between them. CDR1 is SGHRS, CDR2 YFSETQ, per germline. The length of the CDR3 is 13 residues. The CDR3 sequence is CASSWDKTYEQYF. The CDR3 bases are TGCGCCAGCAGCTGGGACAAAACCTACGAGCAGTACTTC.

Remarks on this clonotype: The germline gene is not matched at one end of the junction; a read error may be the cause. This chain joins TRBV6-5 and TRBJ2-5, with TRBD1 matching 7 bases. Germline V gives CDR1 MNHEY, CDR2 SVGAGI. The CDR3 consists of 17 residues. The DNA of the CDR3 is TGTGCCAACAGTTCCGTCGGGACAGAGTTCCCACAAGAGACCCAGTACTTC. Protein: CANSSVGTEFPQETQYF.

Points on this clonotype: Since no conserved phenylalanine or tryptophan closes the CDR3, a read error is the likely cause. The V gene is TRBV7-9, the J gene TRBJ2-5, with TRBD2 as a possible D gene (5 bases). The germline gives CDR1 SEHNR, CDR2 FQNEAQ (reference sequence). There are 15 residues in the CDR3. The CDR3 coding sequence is TGTGCCAGCAACTTCCTCCGGGAACACCAAGAGACTCAGTACTCC. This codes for CASNFLREHQETQYS.

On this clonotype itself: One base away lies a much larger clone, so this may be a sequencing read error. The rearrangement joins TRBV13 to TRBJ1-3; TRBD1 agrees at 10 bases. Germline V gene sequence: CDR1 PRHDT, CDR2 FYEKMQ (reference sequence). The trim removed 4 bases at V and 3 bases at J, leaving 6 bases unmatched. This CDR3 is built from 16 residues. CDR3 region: CASSYSGQGYGNTIYF. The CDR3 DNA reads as TGTGCCAGCAGCTACTCGGGACAGGGGTATGGAAACACCATATATTTT.

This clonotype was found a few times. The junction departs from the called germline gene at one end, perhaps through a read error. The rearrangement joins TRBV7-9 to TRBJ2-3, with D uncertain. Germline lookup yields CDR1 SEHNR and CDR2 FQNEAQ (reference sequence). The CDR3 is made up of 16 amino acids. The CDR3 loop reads CAGSYSGLLVTDTQYF. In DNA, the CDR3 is TGTGCCGGCAGTTACTCAGGCCTCCTTGTTACAGATACGCAGTATTTT.

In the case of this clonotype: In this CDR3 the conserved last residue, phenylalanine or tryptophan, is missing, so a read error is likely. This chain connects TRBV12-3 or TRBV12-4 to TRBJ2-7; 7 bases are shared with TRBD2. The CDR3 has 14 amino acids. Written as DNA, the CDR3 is TGTGCAAGCAGTCCAGCGGGGACGACCTACGAGCAGTACTAC. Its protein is CASSPAGTTYEQYY.

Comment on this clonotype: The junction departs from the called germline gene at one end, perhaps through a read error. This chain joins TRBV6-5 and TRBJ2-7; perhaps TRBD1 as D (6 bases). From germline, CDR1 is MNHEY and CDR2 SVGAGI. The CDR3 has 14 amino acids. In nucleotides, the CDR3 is TGTGCCAGCAGTCGCGTGAGGGGGACCTACGGGCAGTGCTTC. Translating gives CASSRVRGTYGQCF.

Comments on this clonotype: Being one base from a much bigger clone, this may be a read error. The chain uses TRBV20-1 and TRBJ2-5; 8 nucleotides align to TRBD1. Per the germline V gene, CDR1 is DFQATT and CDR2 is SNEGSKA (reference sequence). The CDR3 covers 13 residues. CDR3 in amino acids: CGAGTGIGETQYF. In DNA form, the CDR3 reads TGCGGTGCTGGGACAGGTATTGGAGAGACCCAGTACTTC.

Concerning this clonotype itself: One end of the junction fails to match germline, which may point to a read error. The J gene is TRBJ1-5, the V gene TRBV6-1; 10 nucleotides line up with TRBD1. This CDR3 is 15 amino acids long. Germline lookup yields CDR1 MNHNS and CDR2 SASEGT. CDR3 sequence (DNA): TGTGCCAGCAATGAAGAGACAGGGGGCGTTCAGTCCCAGCATTTT. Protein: CASNEETGGVQSQHF.

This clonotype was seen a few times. In nucleotides, the CDR3 is TGTGCCAGCCCGAGGACAGGGGGCCGAGAGACCCAGTACTTC. It is translated as CASPRTGGRETQYF. J is TRBJ2-5 and V is TRBV6-2 or TRBV6-3; 11 bases fit TRBD1. In germline, CDR1 is MNHEY, CDR2 SVGEGT. The trim removed 8 bases at V and 4 bases at J, leaving 6 bases unmatched. The CDR3 has 14 residues.

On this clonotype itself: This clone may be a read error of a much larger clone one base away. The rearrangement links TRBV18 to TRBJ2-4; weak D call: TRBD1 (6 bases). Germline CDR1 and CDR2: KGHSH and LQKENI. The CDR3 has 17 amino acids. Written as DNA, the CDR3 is TGTGCCAGCTCACCATCTTCAGGGGCAGGGGCCAAATACATTCAGTACTTC. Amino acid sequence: CASSPSSGAGAKYIQYF.

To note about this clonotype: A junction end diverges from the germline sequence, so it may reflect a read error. CDR3 sequence (DNA): TGTGCAAGCAGTGCCCGTCAGGGGAGGAACACTGAAGCTTTCTTT. Protein sequence: CASSARQGRNTEAFF. The gene calls are TRBV6-1 and TRBJ1-1, with D perhaps matching TRBD1 (6 bases). The CDR3 is made up of 15 amino acids. CDR1 MNHNS and CDR2 SASEGT come from the germline V gene.

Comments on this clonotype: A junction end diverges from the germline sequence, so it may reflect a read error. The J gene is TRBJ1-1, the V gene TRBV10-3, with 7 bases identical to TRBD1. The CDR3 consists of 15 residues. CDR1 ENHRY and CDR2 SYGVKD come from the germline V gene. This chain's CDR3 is CAISVLGQDISDAFF. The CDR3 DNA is TGTGCCATCAGTGTTCTAGGACAGGATATTTCTGATGCTTTCTTT.

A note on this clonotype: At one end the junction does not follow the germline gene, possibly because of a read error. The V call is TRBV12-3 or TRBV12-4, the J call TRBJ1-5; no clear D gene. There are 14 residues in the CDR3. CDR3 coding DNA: TGTACCAGCACTGAGGGAGAATTCAATCAGCCCCAGCATTTT. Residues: CTSTEGEFNQPQHF.

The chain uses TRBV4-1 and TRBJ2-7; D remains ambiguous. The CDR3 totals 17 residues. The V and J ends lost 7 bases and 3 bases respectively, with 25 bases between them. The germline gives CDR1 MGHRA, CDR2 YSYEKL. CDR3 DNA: TGCGCCAGCAACCACCGATACCCAGCAGGAAGTCGCTACGAGCAGTACTTC. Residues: CASNHRYPAGSRYEQYF.

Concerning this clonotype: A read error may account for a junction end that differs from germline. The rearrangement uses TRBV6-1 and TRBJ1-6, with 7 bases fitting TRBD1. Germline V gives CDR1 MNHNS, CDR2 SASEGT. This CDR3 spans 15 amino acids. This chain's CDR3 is CASTAATGSPGPLHF. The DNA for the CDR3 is TGTGCCAGCACCGCCGCGACAGGGTCGCCCGGGCCCCTTCACTTT.

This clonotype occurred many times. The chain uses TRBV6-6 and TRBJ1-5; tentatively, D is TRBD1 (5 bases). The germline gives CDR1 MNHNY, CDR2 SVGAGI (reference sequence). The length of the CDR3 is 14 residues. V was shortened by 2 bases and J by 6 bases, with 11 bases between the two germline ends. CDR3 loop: CASSYGGRAQPQHF. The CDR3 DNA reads TGTGCCAGCAGTTACGGGGGGAGGGCTCAGCCCCAGCATTTT.

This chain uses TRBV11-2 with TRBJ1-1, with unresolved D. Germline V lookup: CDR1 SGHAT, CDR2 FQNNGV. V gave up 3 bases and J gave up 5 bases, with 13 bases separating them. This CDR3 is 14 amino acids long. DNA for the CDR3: TGTGCCAGCAGCTTCGGCTGTGGGCGGACTGAAGCTTTCTTT. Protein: CASSFGCGRTEAFF.